The rows below give T cell receptor beta chains drawn from one sample of a study of blood T cell repertoires in COVID-19. Libraries were prepared by immunoSEQ multiplex PCR; TCRdb keeps only in-frame clonotypes and omits some of them. The data hold 90,000 to 130,000 clones, with less than 75% observed a single time. The sample consisted of peripheral blood. The receptors here all came from a woman in her forties with acute or convalescent COVID-19. CDR3s include the opening cysteine and the closing phenylalanine or tryptophan. D genes are given only for firm matches. Part of the rows lack a size; the others show once, few, many or a class for expanded clones.

clone_size: NA
d_call: TRBD1
v_call: TRBV10-1
j_call: TRBJ1-2
cdr3_aa: CARTNDRGRLGYGYTF
cdr3_nt: TGCGCCAGGACCAACGACAGGGGGCGATTAGGCTATGGCTACACCTTC

clone_size: NA
d_call: TRBD1
v_call: TRBV6-2/TRBV6-3
j_call: TRBJ2-7
cdr3_aa: CASSYERTGSLEQYF
cdr3_nt: TGTGCCAGCAGTTACGAACGGACAGGCTCCCTGGAGCAGTACTTC

clone_size: NA
d_call: TRBD1
v_call: TRBV3-1/TRBV3-2
j_call: TRBJ2-1
cdr3_aa: CASSPKTGGGEQFF
cdr3_nt: TGTGCCAGCAGCCCAAAGACAGGGGGTGGGGAGCAGTTCTTC

clone_size: NA
d_call: NA
v_call: TRBV5-1
j_call: TRBJ1-1
cdr3_aa: CASSPGDLRGAFF
cdr3_nt: TGCGCCAGCAGCCCGGGGGACCTCCGGGGAGCTTTCTTT

clone_size: NA
d_call: TRBD1
v_call: TRBV7-2
j_call: TRBJ1-1
cdr3_aa: CASSIGQGETEAFF
cdr3_nt: TGTGCCAGCAGCATCGGACAGGGAGAAACTGAAGCTTTCTTT

clone_size: NA
d_call: TRBD2
v_call: TRBV3-1/TRBV3-2
j_call: TRBJ2-5
cdr3_aa: CASSLRTSGTETQYF
cdr3_nt: TGTGCCAGCAGCCTGAGGACTAGCGGGACTGAGACCCAGTACTTC

clone_size: NA
d_call: TRBD1
v_call: TRBV7-2
j_call: TRBJ1-2
cdr3_aa: CASSLVGGQAYGYTF
cdr3_nt: TGTGCCAGCAGCTTAGTAGGCGGACAGGCCTATGGCTACACCTTC

clone_size: NA
d_call: NA
v_call: TRBV27
j_call: TRBJ2-2
cdr3_aa: CASSLSTGNTGELFF
cdr3_nt: TGTGCCAGCAGTTTATCCACGGGGAACACCGGGGAGCTGTTTTTT

clone_size: NA
d_call: NA
v_call: TRBV4-1
j_call: TRBJ2-5
cdr3_aa: CASSLGGQETQYF
cdr3_nt: TGCGCCAGCAGCCTGGGGGGTCAAGAGACCCAGTACTTC

clone_size: few
d_call: NA
v_call: TRBV7-9
j_call: TRBJ1-6
cdr3_aa: CASSLGSARGTLPLHF
cdr3_nt: TGTGCCAGCAGCTTAGGGTCGGCACGAGGAACTCTGCCCCTCCACTTT

clone_size: NA
d_call: NA
v_call: TRBV19
j_call: TRBJ2-1
cdr3_aa: CASSIYRESYNEQFF
cdr3_nt: TGTGCCAGTAGTATATACAGGGAATCTTACAATGAGCAGTTCTTC

clone_size: NA
d_call: TRBD1
v_call: TRBV11-1
j_call: TRBJ1-6
cdr3_aa: CASSLQGAANSPLHF
cdr3_nt: TGTGCCAGCAGCTTACAGGGGGCTGCGAATTCACCCCTCCACTTT

clone_size: few
d_call: NA
v_call: TRBV7-9
j_call: TRBJ2-7
cdr3_aa: CASSLVSYEQYF
cdr3_nt: TGTGCCAGCAGCTTAGTTAGCTACGAGCAGTACTTC

clone_size: NA
d_call: TRBD2
v_call: TRBV28
j_call: TRBJ2-3
cdr3_aa: CASSPPDRTSGVTQYF
cdr3_nt: TGTGCCAGCAGCCCTCCGGACAGGACTAGCGGGGTTACGCAGTATTTT

clone_size: NA
d_call: TRBD1
v_call: TRBV6-2/TRBV6-3
j_call: TRBJ2-2
cdr3_aa: CASSRDRGFSTGELFF
cdr3_nt: TGTGCCAGCAGTCGCGACAGGGGATTTAGCACCGGGGAGCTGTTTTTT

clone_size: NA
d_call: TRBD1
v_call: TRBV4-1
j_call: TRBJ1-5
cdr3_aa: CASSPLQGGGNQPQHF
cdr3_nt: TGCGCCAGCAGCCCCCTGCAGGGGGGAGGCAATCAGCCCCAGCATTTT

clone_size: NA
d_call: TRBD1
v_call: TRBV4-1
j_call: TRBJ2-5
cdr3_aa: CASSPLSTGEETQYF
cdr3_nt: TGCGCCAGCAGCCCACTTTCTACAGGGGAAGAGACCCAGTACTTC

clone_size: NA
d_call: NA
v_call: TRBV28
j_call: TRBJ2-1
cdr3_aa: CASSNTNEQFF
cdr3_nt: TGTGCCAGCAGTAACACCAATGAGCAGTTCTTC

clone_size: NA
d_call: TRBD2
v_call: TRBV6-5
j_call: TRBJ2-3
cdr3_aa: CASLSQRGADTQYF
cdr3_nt: TGTGCCAGCTTGTCCCAGCGGGGGGCAGATACGCAGTATTTT

clone_size: few
d_call: TRBD1
v_call: TRBV11-2
j_call: TRBJ2-5
cdr3_aa: CASSLGTGWGETQYF
cdr3_nt: TGTGCCAGCAGCTTGGGGACAGGATGGGGAGAGACCCAGTACTTC

clone_size: NA
d_call: NA
v_call: TRBV10-3
j_call: TRBJ2-5
cdr3_aa: CASKQEETQYF
cdr3_nt: TGTGCATCGAAACAGGAAGAGACCCAGTACTTC

clone_size: many
d_call: TRBD2
v_call: TRBV6-2/TRBV6-3
j_call: TRBJ2-5
cdr3_aa: CASSSRETSGGQETQYF
cdr3_nt: TGTGCCAGCAGTAGCCGGGAGACTAGCGGGGGCCAAGAGACCCAGTACTTC

clone_size: few
d_call: NA
v_call: TRBV28
j_call: TRBJ2-6
cdr3_aa: CASSYVLSGANVLTF
cdr3_nt: TGTGCCAGCAGTTATGTCCTCTCTGGGGCCAACGTCCTGACTTTC

clone_size: once
d_call: NA
v_call: TRBV24-1
j_call: TRBJ2-5
cdr3_aa: CATSDSRVRWQDQETQYF
cdr3_nt: TGTGCCACCAGTGATTCGAGAGTACGGTGGCAGGACCAAGAGACCCAGTACTTC

clone_size: NA
d_call: TRBD2
v_call: TRBV2
j_call: TRBJ2-1
cdr3_aa: CASSGLAGANEQFF
cdr3_nt: TGTGCCAGCAGTGGGCTAGCGGGGGCCAATGAGCAGTTCTTC

clone_size: NA
d_call: NA
v_call: TRBV28
j_call: TRBJ1-5
cdr3_aa: CASRAAGLEAQHF
cdr3_nt: TGTGCCAGCAGGGCAGCCGGGTTGGAGGCCCAGCATTTT

clone_size: NA
d_call: NA
v_call: TRBV3-1/TRBV3-2
j_call: TRBJ1-5
cdr3_aa: CASSQARDQPQHF
cdr3_nt: TGTGCCAGCAGCCAGGCCAGGGATCAGCCCCAGCATTTT

clone_size: NA
d_call: NA
v_call: TRBV3-1/TRBV3-2
j_call: TRBJ1-4
cdr3_aa: CASTDRNEKLFF
cdr3_nt: TGTGCCAGCACTGACAGGAATGAAAAACTGTTTTTT

clone_size: NA
d_call: TRBD2
v_call: TRBV5-1
j_call: TRBJ2-3
cdr3_aa: CASSLVGGYADTQYF
cdr3_nt: TGCGCCAGCAGCTTGGTGGGGGGGTACGCAGATACGCAGTATTTT

clone_size: NA
d_call: NA
v_call: TRBV9
j_call: TRBJ2-2
cdr3_aa: CASSDREPDVPANTGELFF
cdr3_nt: TGTGCCAGCAGCGACAGAGAACCAGACGTCCCGGCGAACACCGGGGAGCTGTTTTTT

clone_size: NA
d_call: NA
v_call: TRBV9
j_call: TRBJ1-2
cdr3_aa: CASSVVGEAGYTF
cdr3_nt: TGTGCCAGCAGCGTAGTAGGGGAGGCTGGCTACACCTTC

clone_size: NA
d_call: TRBD2
v_call: TRBV2
j_call: TRBJ2-3
cdr3_aa: CASSEESGGALDTQYF
cdr3_nt: TGTGCCAGCAGTGAAGAAAGCGGGGGGGCATTAGATACGCAGTATTTT

clone_size: NA
d_call: NA
v_call: TRBV4-1
j_call: TRBJ1-1
cdr3_aa: CASSQDHRNTEAFF
cdr3_nt: TGCGCCAGCAGCCAAGATCACAGAAACACTGAAGCTTTCTTT

clone_size: NA
d_call: NA
v_call: TRBV19
j_call: TRBJ2-5
cdr3_aa: CASSTSGGGGTQYF
cdr3_nt: TGTGCCAGTAGTACCTCCGGGGGAGGTGGGACCCAGTACTTC

clone_size: NA
d_call: NA
v_call: TRBV28
j_call: TRBJ1-6
cdr3_aa: CASTSTDLNNSPLHF
cdr3_nt: TGTGCCAGTACCTCGACAGACCTCAATAATTCACCCCTCCACTTT

clone_size: many
d_call: NA
v_call: TRBV3-1/TRBV3-2
j_call: TRBJ1-6
cdr3_aa: CASSPQRNSPLHF
cdr3_nt: TGTGCCAGCTCCCCCCAGAGGAATTCACCCCTCCACTTT

clone_size: NA
d_call: TRBD1
v_call: TRBV9
j_call: TRBJ1-2
cdr3_aa: CASSVDGDSNNYGYTF
cdr3_nt: TGTGCCAGCAGCGTAGACGGGGACAGTAACAACTATGGCTACACCTTC

clone_size: NA
d_call: TRBD2
v_call: TRBV28
j_call: TRBJ2-5
cdr3_aa: CASSFLAGGLETQYF
cdr3_nt: TGTGCCAGCAGTTTCCTAGCGGGGGGGCTAGAGACCCAGTACTTC

clone_size: NA
d_call: NA
v_call: TRBV10-3
j_call: TRBJ1-3
cdr3_aa: CAIRGGDTSGNTIYF
cdr3_nt: TGTGCCATTAGGGGGGGCGATACCTCTGGAAACACCATATATTTT

clone_size: NA
d_call: NA
v_call: TRBV15
j_call: TRBJ1-5
cdr3_aa: CATSRPLSWNQPQHF
cdr3_nt: TGTGCCACCAGCAGACCCCTAAGTTGGAATCAGCCCCAGCATTTT

clone_size: NA
d_call: TRBD2
v_call: TRBV4-2
j_call: TRBJ2-1
cdr3_aa: CASSQEGTSGGAGDEQFF
cdr3_nt: TGTGCCAGCAGCCAAGAAGGGACTAGCGGGGGGGCAGGAGATGAGCAGTTCTTC

clone_size: NA
d_call: TRBD2
v_call: TRBV9
j_call: TRBJ2-2
cdr3_aa: CASSVSPALLRGENTGELFF
cdr3_nt: TGTGCCAGCAGCGTAAGCCCGGCCCTTCTGCGGGGGGAGAACACCGGGGAGCTGTTTTTT

clone_size: NA
d_call: TRBD1
v_call: TRBV7-9
j_call: TRBJ2-1
cdr3_aa: CASSRQGAEQFF
cdr3_nt: TGTGCCAGCAGCCGCCAGGGGGCTGAGCAGTTCTTC

clone_size: NA
d_call: NA
v_call: TRBV12-3/TRBV12-4
j_call: TRBJ2-7
cdr3_aa: CASSSDIAYEQYF
cdr3_nt: TGTGCCAGCAGTTCGGACATAGCCTACGAGCAGTACTTC

clone_size: NA
d_call: NA
v_call: TRBV29-1
j_call: TRBJ1-4
cdr3_aa: CSSQGGWGEKLFF
cdr3_nt: TGCAGCTCCCAGGGAGGGTGGGGAGAAAAACTGTTTTTT

clone_size: NA
d_call: TRBD1
v_call: TRBV18
j_call: TRBJ2-5
cdr3_aa: CASSPPTGDVQETQYF
cdr3_nt: TGTGCCAGCTCACCACCTACAGGGGATGTTCAAGAGACCCAGTACTTC